This T cell receptor beta chain was retrieved from a study of radiation and T cells in renal cell carcinoma (dated by TCRdb to the early 2020s). In terms of the full investigation: In total, fewer than 55 samples underwent TCR beta sequencing: approximately 25 tumors plus 27 peripheral blood samples. A total of roughly 3,900,000 unique CDR3 nucleotide sequences, encoding 2.5 million to 3 million unique CDR3 amino acid sequences, were found across all 50 or so samples. The last blood draw happened 4 weeks after radiation, timed to coincide with nephrectomy.

Here V drops 4 bases and J drops 3 bases, and the junction holds 5 bases not matched to any gene. The CDR3, from cysteine to phenylalanine, totals 14 residues. The sequence is cut down to CDR3 DNA, 42 bases in frame from base 1. CDR1 LNHDA and CDR2 SQIVND were looked up in the germline V gene (reference sequence). Sample time point, as interpreted from the label and publication: blood 4 weeks post-SBRT, at nephrectomy. According to the study, the label for this sample's treatment or condition signals: 15 Gy SBRT to primary tumor, nephrectomy 4 weeks later. The samples were drawn from a clinical trial, where primary renal cell carcinomas were treated with 15 Gy of stereotactic body radiation therapy and then removed by nephrectomy 4 weeks afterward. To follow tumor-enriched clonotypes, peripheral blood was collected serially from radiation-treated patients at baseline and again at 2 weeks and 4 weeks after SBRT. Every patient's renal cell carcinoma showed clear cell pathology. The QIAamp DNA Blood Mini Kit (Qiagen) was used to prepare genomic DNA for TCR sequencing. Only samples passing all quality control checks were included in the analyses.

The study at large found these results: In blood, the top tumor clonotypes increased from baseline to 2 weeks after radiation and then shrank by 4 weeks, which suggests a temporary expansion of tumor-resident clones. Tracking of blood repertoire dynamics stopped at approximately four weeks after treatment, with no follow-up past that point. Because pretreatment tumor biopsies were not available, the baseline intratumoral presence of clonotypes could not be determined. Effects of radiation dose or scheduling on the TCR repertoire could not be addressed with the single-armed trial design.

The immunoSEQ kit was used, according to the manufacturer's recommendations, to generate TCR beta libraries from genomic DNA. To prepare libraries, a first multiplex PCR with proprietary primers was run, followed by a second PCR that added unique barcodes, and a bead cleanup was done after each round. Each sample batch included a kit-provided positive control reaction and a negative control reaction. The final libraries underwent checking on an Agilent 4200 TapeStation D1000 ScreenTape, volumetric pooling, and quantification by qPCR. Sequencing ran on an Illumina NextSeq500 with a MidOutput 150-cycle cartridge, using 156 Read1 and 15 Index1 cycles with kit custom primers. The pooled library was loaded at approximately 1 pM, with a roughly 20% PhiX control spiked in. As for how the authors treated the data: Vendor-processed data were analyzed in R, and a clonotype was defined as all T cells sharing the same CDR3 nucleotide sequence. In the clone abundance analyses, frequencies in each sample were normalized to that sample's 10,000 most abundant clones. Public T cell clones, which averaged fewer than five per sample, were removed prior to analysis. Tumor-enriched clonotypes and baseline blood-enriched clonotypes were defined as those with an abundance difference of at least 32-fold between compartments. Clonotypes expanded or contracted between blood time points were identified with a beta-binomial differential abundance model. The Baroni-Urbani and Buser coefficient was used to measure tumor-blood repertoire similarity, and groups were compared with two-tailed Wilcoxon tests in R. TCRdb's version of the immuneACCESS table is confined to in-frame rearrangements and falls short of the full clone set. An unresolved V gene accounts for under half of the shortfall where checked; the remainder is of unknown origin. That table is the source of V, J and clone size, and D and trimming were worked out from the DNA. The sample contains 130,000 to 150,000 clones, 65% to 90% of them found a single time. Under 20% of the sample rests with the top ten.

In regard to this clone: Its specific antigen is unknown. Per-base qualities were not stored, and no clone one base away is much larger.

The origin of this receptor is a woman between 45 and 65 years old with renal cell carcinoma. The chain couples TRBV19 to TRBJ2-5, with TRBD2 matching 7 junction bases. This specimen consisted of blood, obtained from a patient whose treatment included radiotherapy and nephrectomy. The encoded CDR3 is CASSTPGGEETQYF. The DNA sequence reads TGTGCCAGTAGTACGCCGGGGGGAGAAGAGACCCAGTACTTC.